The next 21 T cell receptor beta chains were all read from a single sample in a study of blood T cell repertoires in COVID-19. Assay used: immunoSEQ multiplex PCR; TCRdb lists only in-frame clones, some missing. The sample gives some 40,000 clones, roughly 90% of which show up once; 20% is in the top ten. The sample comprised peripheral blood. These TCRs come from a man aged 55 to 70 with acute or convalescent COVID-19.

CDR3 DNA: TGCAGCGTTGAATTAAACAGCGGGTACAATGAGCAGTTCTTC. This encodes CSVELNSGYNEQFF. The chain employs TRBV29-1 and TRBJ2-1, with D possibly TRBD2 on 6 matching bases. V lost 2 bases and J 4 bases, leaving 12 bases between the germline ends. CDR1 and CDR2 from the germline V gene are SQVTM and ANQGSEA. This CDR3 region has 14 residues.

J is TRBJ2-3 and V is TRBV4-3; no definite D call. Deletions cut 0 bases from V and 0 bases from J, with 16 bases between. CDR1 LGHNA and CDR2 YSLEER come from the germline V gene. The CDR3 runs 18 residues. CDR3 region: CASSQDSYAAASTDTQYF. The DNA of the CDR3 is TGCGCCAGCAGCCAAGATAGCTATGCTGCCGCGAGCACAGATACGCAGTATTTT.

The chain employs TRBV5-8 and TRBJ1-5, with 7 bases fitting TRBD1. The CDR3 has 15 amino acids. V was pared by 0 bases and J by 5 bases, with 5 bases of the junction left unmatched. Germline-derived CDR1 and CDR2 are SGHTS and YDEGEE. DNA for the CDR3: TGTGCCAGCAGCTTGGCCGGGACAGTATATCAGCCCCAGCATTTT. Encoded protein: CASSLAGTVYQPQHF. Full variable domain (outside the CDR3, taken from reference TRBV5-8 and TRBJ1-5): EAGVTQSPTHLIKTRGQQATLRCSPISGHTSVYWYQQALGLGLQFLLWYDEGEERNRGNFPPRFSGRQFPNYSSELNVNALELEDSALYLCASSLAGTVYQPQHFGDGTRLSIL.

This chain uses TRBV24-1 with TRBJ2-3, with 8 bases aligning to TRBD1. The CDR3 has 16 amino acids. Germline CDR1 KGHDR, CDR2 SFDVKD. V was pared by 4 bases and J by 2 bases, with 7 bases of the junction left unmatched. For the CDR3, the DNA is TGTGCCACCAGTGACCCGACAGGGGTGGACACAGATACGCAGTATTTT. Its protein is CATSDPTGVDTDTQYF.

This clone has a single count. This sequence joins TRBV27 and TRBJ2-5, with 8 bases matching TRBD2. Germline V gene data show CDR1 as MNHEY and CDR2 as SMNVEV (reference sequence). The V and J ends lost 5 bases and 7 bases, in that order; junction bases with no gene match: 15. This CDR3 region has 16 residues. The CDR3 spells CASSPRGGQGRGTQYF. CDR3 sequence (DNA): TGTGCCAGCAGTCCCCGGGGGGGGCAGGGCCGAGGGACCCAGTACTTC.

The rearrangement uses TRBV2 and TRBJ1-1; TRBD1 agrees at 8 bases. The CDR3 is 16 residues long. Losses at the gene ends were 6 bases for V and 0 bases for J; bases not matched to a gene: 9. From germline, CDR1 is SNHLY and CDR2 FYNNEI. CDR3 coding DNA: TGTGCCAGCAGCGCCCCCTGGACAGGGATGAACACTGAAGCTTTCTTT. Translation gives CASSAPWTGMNTEAFF.

CDR3 amino acids: CASSIGYEFTDTQYF. The CDR3 bases are TGTGCCAGTAGTATAGGCTACGAGTTTACAGATACGCAGTATTTT. J is TRBJ2-3 and V is TRBV19; D is unresolved. The CDR3 loop spans 15 amino acids. The V gene lost 1 base and the J gene lost 3 bases, with 11 bases spanning the gap. CDR1 and CDR2 from the germline V gene are LNHDA and SQIVND (reference sequence).

The genes are TRBV6-1 and TRBJ1-6; no reliable D call. Germline lookup yields CDR1 MNHNS and CDR2 SASEGT. The CDR3 is 14 residues long. Trimming shortened V by 2 bases and J by 10 bases, and 12 bases separated the two germline ends. The CDR3 nucleotides read TGTGCCAGCAGTGAAATGGTCTGGAGCTCACCCCTCCACTTT. Encoded protein: CASSEMVWSSPLHF.

This rearrangement joins TRBV29-1 to TRBJ2-5; weak D call: TRBD1 (5 bases). The V and J ends lost 4 bases and 4 bases respectively, with 13 bases between them. CDR1 is SQVTM and CDR2 is ANQGSEA in the germline V gene. CDR3 length: 13 residues. The CDR3 is CSVGGRVGETQYF. CDR3 nucleotide sequence: TGCAGCGTTGGGGGCAGGGTAGGAGAGACCCAGTACTTC.

The rearrangement joins TRBV2 to TRBJ1-2; no definite D call. Trimming stripped 4 bases from V and 4 bases from J, with 10 bases between. The CDR3 spans 13 residues. In germline, CDR1 is SNHLY, CDR2 FYNNEI. CDR3: CASSAVPRYGYTF. CDR3 bases: TGTGCCAGCAGTGCTGTCCCGCGCTATGGCTACACCTTC.

This clone has only one observation. The DNA for the CDR3 is TGTGCCACCAGTGATGCCGCCGGGACAGATAACAATGAGCAGTTCTTC. As protein: CATSDAAGTDNNEQFF. V and J are TRBV24-1 and TRBJ2-1, with TRBD1 identical over 7 bases. The CDR3 length is 16 residues. The V gene end was trimmed by 3 bases and the J gene end by 5 bases; junction bases not matched to a gene: 9. The germline CDR1 and CDR2 sequences are KGHDR and SFDVKD.

V gene TRBV5-1 combines with J gene TRBJ2-1; TRBD1 matches at 7 bases. This CDR3 comprises 15 residues. With V trimmed by 5 bases and J by 9 bases, 14 bases remained unmatched. The V gene's germline CDR1 is SGHRS and CDR2 YFSETQ. The CDR3 protein is CASSTTGPEDGEQFF. DNA of the CDR3: TGCGCCAGCAGTACGACAGGGCCCGAGGATGGTGAGCAGTTCTTC.

This chain joins TRBV3-1 (or the pseudogene TRBV3-2) and TRBJ2-2; 7 nucleotides match TRBD1. Germline V gene data show CDR1 as LGHDT and CDR2 as YNNKEL (reference sequence). This CDR3 spans 13 amino acids. J gave up 3 bases and V 9 bases, and 4 bases lay outside the gene matches. The CDR3 is CASRDRDTGELFF. CDR3 bases: TGTGCCAGTAGAGACAGGGACACCGGGGAGCTGTTTTTT.

V and J are TRBV28 and TRBJ1-5, with 9 bases aligning to TRBD1. Germline trimming cut 3 bases from V and 2 bases from J; bases unmatched to any gene: 2. CDR1 MDHEN and CDR2 SYDVKM come from the germline V gene. The CDR3 length is 15 residues. The CDR3 DNA follows: TGTGCCAGCAGTTTGTGGACAGGGGGCAATCAGCCCCAGCATTTT. Translated: CASSLWTGGNQPQHF.

The chain uses TRBV19 and TRBJ1-2; D might be TRBD1 (5 bases). This CDR3 has 14 amino acids. Trimming left V 7 bases short and J 2 bases short, with 14 bases between. Looked up from germline, CDR1 is LNHDA and CDR2 is SQIVND (reference sequence). The CDR3 coding sequence is TGTGCCAGTAAGAAGGGGTGGCTGAACTATGGCTACACCTTC. Translation gives CASKKGWLNYGYTF.

V is TRBV12-3 or TRBV12-4 and J is TRBJ1-2, with TRBD1 as a possible D gene (5 bases). Between the trimmed V and J ends, which lost 5 bases and 8 bases, there was a span of 15 bases. This CDR3 region has 13 residues. For the CDR3, the DNA is TGTGCCAGCAGTGCCGACCGGGACTGGGGCTACACCTTC. As protein: CASSADRDWGYTF.

This chain links TRBV5-6 with TRBJ2-7, with D perhaps TRBD2 (6 bases). CDR1 is SGHDT, CDR2 YYEEEE, per germline. The V end lost 2 bases, the J end lost 5 bases, and 11 bases lay between the germline ends. CDR3 size: 13 residues. CDR3 sequence reads: CASSLRLGDEQYF. Here the CDR3 DNA reads TGTGCCAGCAGCTTACGACTAGGTGACGAGCAGTACTTC.

The gene calls are TRBV9 and TRBJ2-3; D is ambiguous. Trimming pared 2 bases from V and 4 bases from J, leaving 5 bases between. The CDR3 sequence is 12 residues long. Germline V lookup: CDR1 SGDLS, CDR2 YYNGEE. The CDR3 nucleotides are TGTGCCAGCAGCGTCGGTCCAGATACGCAGTATTTT. Encoded protein: CASSVGPDTQYF.

CDR3 residues: CASSSRGWSGELFF. The CDR3, as DNA: TGTGCCAGTAGTAGCAGGGGGTGGTCCGGGGAGCTGTTTTTT. V is TRBV19 and J is TRBJ2-2; 7 positions match TRBD1. In germline, CDR1 is LNHDA, CDR2 SQIVND (reference sequence). The CDR3 is 14 residues long. Trimming at V came to 4 bases and at J to 6 bases, leaving 5 bases not matched to a gene.

This rearrangement joins TRBV4-1 to TRBJ1-1; the match to TRBD1 covers 9 bases. CDR3 size: 17 residues. Per germline, CDR1 MGHRA and CDR2 YSYEKL. After removal of 6 bases from V and 1 base from J, the junction contained 12 bases not matched to a gene. This chain's CDR3 is CASRTVLQGAENTEAFF. The CDR3 nucleotides are TGCGCCAGCAGAACCGTTCTACAGGGGGCGGAGAACACTGAAGCTTTCTTT.

The V gene is TRBV30, the J gene TRBJ1-5; no firm D call. The CDR3 contains 11 residues. Germline CDR1 reads GTSNPN; CDR2 reads SVGIG (reference sequence). Trimming took off 4 bases at V and 10 bases at J, with 11 bases between the two ends. The chain's CDR3 is CAWTEGGPQHF. The CDR3 region has the DNA TGTGCCTGGACCGAGGGTGGTCCCCAGCATTTT.